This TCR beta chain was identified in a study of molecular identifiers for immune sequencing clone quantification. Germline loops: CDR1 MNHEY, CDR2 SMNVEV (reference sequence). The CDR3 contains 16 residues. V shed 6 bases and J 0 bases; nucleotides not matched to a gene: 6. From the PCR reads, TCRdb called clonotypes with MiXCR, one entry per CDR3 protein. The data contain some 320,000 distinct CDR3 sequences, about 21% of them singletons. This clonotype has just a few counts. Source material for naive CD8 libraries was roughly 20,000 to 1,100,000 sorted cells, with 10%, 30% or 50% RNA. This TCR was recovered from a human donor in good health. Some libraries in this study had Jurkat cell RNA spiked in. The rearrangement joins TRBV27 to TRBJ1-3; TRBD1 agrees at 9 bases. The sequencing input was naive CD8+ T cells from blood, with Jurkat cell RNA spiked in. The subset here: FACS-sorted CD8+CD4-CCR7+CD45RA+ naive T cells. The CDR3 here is CASRSGQGHSGNTIYF. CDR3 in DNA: TGTGCCAGCAGGAGCGGACAGGGGCACTCTGGAAACACCATATATTTT.